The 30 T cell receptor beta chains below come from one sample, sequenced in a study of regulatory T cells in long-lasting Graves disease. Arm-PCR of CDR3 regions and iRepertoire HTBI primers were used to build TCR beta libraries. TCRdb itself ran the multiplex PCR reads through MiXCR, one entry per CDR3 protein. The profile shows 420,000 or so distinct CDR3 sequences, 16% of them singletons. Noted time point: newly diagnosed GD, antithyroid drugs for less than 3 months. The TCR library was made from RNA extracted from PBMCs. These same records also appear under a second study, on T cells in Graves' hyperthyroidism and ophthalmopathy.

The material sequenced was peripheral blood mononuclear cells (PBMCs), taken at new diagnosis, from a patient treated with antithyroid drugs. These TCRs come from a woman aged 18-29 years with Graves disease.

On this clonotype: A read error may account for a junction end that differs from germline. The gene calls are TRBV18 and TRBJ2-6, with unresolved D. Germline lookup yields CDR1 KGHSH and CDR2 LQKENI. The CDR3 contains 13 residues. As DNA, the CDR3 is TGTGCCAGCTCATTCTCTGAGGCCAACGTCCTGACTTTC. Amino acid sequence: CASSFSEANVLTF.

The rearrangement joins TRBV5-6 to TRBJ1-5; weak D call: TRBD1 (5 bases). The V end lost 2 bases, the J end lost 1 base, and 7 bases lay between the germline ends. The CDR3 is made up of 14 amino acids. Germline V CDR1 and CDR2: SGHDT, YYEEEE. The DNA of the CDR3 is TGTGCCAGCAGCTTTGAGGGGAGCAATCAGCCCCAGCATTTT. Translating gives CASSFEGSNQPQHF.

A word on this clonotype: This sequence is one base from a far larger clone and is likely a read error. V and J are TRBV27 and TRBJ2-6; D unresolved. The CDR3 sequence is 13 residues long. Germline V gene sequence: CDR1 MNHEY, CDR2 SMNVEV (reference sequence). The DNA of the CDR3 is TGTACCAGCAGCCCCTCTGGGGCCAACGTCCTGACTTTC. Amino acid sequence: CTSSPSGANVLTF.

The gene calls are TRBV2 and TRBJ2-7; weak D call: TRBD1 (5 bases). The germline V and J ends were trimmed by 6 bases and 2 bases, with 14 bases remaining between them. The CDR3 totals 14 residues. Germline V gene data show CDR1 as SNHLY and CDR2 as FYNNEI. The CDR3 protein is CASSTRQTAYEQYF. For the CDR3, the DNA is TGTGCCAGCAGCACCCGACAGACCGCCTACGAGCAGTACTTC. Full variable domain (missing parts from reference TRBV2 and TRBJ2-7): EPEVTQTPSHQVTQMGQEVILRCVPISNHLYFYWYRQILGQKVEFLVSFYNNEISEKSEIFDDQFSVERPDGSNFTLKIRSTKLEDSAMYFCASSTRQTAYEQYFGPGTRLTVT.

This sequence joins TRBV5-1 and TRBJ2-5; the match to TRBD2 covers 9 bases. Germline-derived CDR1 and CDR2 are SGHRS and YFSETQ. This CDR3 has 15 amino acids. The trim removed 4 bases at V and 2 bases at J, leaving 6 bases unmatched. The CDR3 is CASSPGTSTQETQYF. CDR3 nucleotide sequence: TGCGCCAGCAGCCCCGGGACTAGCACACAAGAGACCCAGTACTTC.

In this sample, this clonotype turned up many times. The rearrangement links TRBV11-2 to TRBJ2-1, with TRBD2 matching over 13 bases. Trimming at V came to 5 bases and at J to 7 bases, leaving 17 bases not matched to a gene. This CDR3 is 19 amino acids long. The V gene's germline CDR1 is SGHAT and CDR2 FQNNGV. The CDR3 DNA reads TGTGCCAGCAGCCTACGGACTAGCGGGAGCTTGGGAGCTGGGAATGAGCAGTTCTTC. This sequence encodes CASSLRTSGSLGAGNEQFF.

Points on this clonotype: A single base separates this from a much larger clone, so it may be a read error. CDR3 in DNA: TGCGTCAGCAGCCCCAGGACTAGCGGGACTAACAATGAGCAGTTCTTC. Translation: CVSSPRTSGTNNEQFF. This chain connects TRBV4-3 to TRBJ2-1; TRBD2 agrees at 12 bases. CDR1 is LGHNA, CDR2 YSLEER, per germline. CDR3 size: 16 residues.

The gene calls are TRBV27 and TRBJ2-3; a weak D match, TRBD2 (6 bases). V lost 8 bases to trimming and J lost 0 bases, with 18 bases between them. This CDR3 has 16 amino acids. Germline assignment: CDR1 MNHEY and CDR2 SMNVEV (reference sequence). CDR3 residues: CASGRSGSSSTDTQYF. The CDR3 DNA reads TGTGCCAGCGGCCGCAGCGGGTCCTCTAGCACAGATACGCAGTATTTT.

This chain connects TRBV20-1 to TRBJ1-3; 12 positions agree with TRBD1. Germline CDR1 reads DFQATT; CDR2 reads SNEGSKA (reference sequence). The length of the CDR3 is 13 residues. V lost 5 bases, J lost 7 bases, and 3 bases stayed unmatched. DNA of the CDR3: TGCAGTGCTTTGGGACAGGGGGCGAACACCATATATTTT. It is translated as CSALGQGANTIYF.

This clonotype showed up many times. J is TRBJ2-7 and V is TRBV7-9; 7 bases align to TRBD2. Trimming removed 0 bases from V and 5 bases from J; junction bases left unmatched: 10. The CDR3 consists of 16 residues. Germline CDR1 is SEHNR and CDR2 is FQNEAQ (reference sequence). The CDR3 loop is CASSLALRDYGHEQYF. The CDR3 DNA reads TGTGCCAGCAGCTTAGCTCTTCGGGACTACGGCCACGAGCAGTACTTC.

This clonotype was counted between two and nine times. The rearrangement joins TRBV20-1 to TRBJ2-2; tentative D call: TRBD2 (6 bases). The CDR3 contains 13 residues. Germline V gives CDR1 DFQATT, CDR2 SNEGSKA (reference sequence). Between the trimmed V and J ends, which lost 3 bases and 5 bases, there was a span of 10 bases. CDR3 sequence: CSARAGTTGELFF. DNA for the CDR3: TGCAGTGCTAGGGCGGGGACTACCGGGGAGCTGTTTTTT.

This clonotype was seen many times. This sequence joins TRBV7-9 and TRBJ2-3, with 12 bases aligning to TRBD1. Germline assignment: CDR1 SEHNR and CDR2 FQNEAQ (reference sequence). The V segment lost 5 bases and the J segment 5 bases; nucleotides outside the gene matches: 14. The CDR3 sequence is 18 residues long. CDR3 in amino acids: CASSLPGQGALVKDTQYF. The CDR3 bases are TGTGCCAGCAGCCTCCCGGGACAGGGGGCGCTTGTGAAAGATACGCAGTATTTT.

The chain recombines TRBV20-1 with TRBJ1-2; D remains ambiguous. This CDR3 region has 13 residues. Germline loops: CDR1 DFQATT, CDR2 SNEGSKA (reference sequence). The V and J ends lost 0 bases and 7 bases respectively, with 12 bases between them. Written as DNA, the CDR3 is TGCAGTGCTAGAGACCCCGACGCCCCTGGCTACACCTTC. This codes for CSARDPDAPGYTF.

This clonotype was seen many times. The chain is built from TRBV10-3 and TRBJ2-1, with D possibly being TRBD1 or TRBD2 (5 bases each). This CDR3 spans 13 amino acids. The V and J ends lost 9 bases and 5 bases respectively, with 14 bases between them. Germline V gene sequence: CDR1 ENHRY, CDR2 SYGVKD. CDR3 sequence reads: CAIGTVTNNEQFF. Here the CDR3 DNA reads TGTGCCATTGGGACCGTCACTAACAATGAGCAGTTCTTC.

CDR3 loop: CASSYLAGEPQETQYF. CDR3 nucleotide sequence: TGTGCCAGCAGTTATCTAGCGGGAGAGCCCCAAGAGACCCAGTACTTC. The chain combines TRBV6-5 with TRBJ2-5; 10 bases align to TRBD2. This CDR3 is built from 16 residues. V dropped 3 bases and J dropped 1; count of bases not matched to a gene: 5. Germline V gives CDR1 MNHEY, CDR2 SVGAGI.

The CDR3 protein is CASSAQVGNAEAFF. DNA for the CDR3: TGTGCCAGCAGCGCACAGGTGGGAAACGCTGAAGCTTTCTTT. This chain joins TRBV7-8 and TRBJ1-1, with D possibly matching TRBD1 (5 bases). Germline-derived CDR1 and CDR2 are SGHVS and FQNEAQ. V lost 5 bases to trimming and J lost 6 bases, with 16 bases between them. This CDR3 has 14 residues.

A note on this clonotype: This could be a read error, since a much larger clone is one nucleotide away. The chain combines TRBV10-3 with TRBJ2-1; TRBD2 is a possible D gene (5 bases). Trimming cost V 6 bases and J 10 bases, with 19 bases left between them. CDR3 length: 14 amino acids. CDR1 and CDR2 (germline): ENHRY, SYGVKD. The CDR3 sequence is CAISELETTYEQFF. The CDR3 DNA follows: TGTGCCATCAGCGAACTAGAGACTACCTACGAGCAGTTCTTC.

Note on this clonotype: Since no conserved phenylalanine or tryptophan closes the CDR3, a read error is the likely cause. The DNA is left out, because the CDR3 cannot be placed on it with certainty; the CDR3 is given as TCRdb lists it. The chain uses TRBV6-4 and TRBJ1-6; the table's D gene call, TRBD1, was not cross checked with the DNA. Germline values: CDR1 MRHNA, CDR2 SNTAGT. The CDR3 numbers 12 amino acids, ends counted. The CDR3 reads CASSSTGTGGFV.

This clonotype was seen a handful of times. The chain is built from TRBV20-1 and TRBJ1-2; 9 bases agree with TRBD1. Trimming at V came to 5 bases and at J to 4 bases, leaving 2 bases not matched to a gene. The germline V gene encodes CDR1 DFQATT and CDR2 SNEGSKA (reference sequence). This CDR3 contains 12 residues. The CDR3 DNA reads TGCAGTGCTGTGGACAGGGGCTATGGCTACACCTTC. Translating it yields CSAVDRGYGYTF.

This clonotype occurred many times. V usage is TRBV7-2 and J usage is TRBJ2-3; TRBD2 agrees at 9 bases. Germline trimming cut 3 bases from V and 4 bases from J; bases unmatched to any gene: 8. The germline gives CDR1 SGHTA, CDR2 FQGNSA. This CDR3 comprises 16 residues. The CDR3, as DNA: TGTGCCAGCAGCTTCCGCGGGAGGGCCGCTGCAGATACGCAGTATTTT. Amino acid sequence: CASSFRGRAAADTQYF.

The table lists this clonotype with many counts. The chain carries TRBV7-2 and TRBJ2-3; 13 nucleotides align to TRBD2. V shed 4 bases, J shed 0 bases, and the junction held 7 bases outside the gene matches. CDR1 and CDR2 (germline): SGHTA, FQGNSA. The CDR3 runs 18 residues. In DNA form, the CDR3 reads TGTGCCAGCAGCTATGGGACTAGCGGGAAGGGGAGCACAGATACGCAGTATTTT. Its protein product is CASSYGTSGKGSTDTQYF.

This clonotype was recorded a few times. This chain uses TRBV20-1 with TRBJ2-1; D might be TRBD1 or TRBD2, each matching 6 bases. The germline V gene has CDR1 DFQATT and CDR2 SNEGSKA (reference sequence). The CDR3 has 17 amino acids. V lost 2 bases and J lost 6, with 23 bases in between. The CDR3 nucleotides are TGCAGTGCTAGAAAACTAGCCGGAGGGGGAGGTTTCAATGAGCAGTTCTTC. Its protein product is CSARKLAGGGGFNEQFF.

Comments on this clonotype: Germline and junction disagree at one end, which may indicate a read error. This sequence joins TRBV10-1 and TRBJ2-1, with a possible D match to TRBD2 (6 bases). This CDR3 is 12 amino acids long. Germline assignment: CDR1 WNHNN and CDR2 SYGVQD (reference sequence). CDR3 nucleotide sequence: TGTGCCAGCATGGGACTGGACAATGAGCAGTTCTTC. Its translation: CASMGLDNEQFF.

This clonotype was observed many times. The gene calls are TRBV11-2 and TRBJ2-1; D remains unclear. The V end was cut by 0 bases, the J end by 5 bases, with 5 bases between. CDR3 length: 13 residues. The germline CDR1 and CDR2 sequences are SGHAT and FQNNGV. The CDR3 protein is CASSLDRNNEQFF. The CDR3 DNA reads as TGTGCCAGCAGCTTAGACAGAAACAATGAGCAGTTCTTC.

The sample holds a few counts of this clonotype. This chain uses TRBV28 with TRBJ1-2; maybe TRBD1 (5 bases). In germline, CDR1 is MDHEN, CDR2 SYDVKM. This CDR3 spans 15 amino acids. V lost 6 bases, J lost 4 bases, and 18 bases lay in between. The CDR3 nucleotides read TGTGCCAGCAGCTTGACCCCGACAGACATCTATGGCTACACCTTC. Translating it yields CASSLTPTDIYGYTF.

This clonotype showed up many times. The CDR3 sequence: CSAALAGAFNEQFF. In nucleotides, the CDR3 is TGCAGTGCTGCTCTAGCGGGAGCGTTCAATGAGCAGTTCTTC. J is TRBJ2-1 and V is TRBV20-1, with 10 bases fitting TRBD2. V trimming: 5 bases; J trimming: 6 bases; junction bases outside the gene matches: 7. The CDR3 extends over 14 amino acids. CDR1 is DFQATT, CDR2 SNEGSKA, per germline (reference sequence).

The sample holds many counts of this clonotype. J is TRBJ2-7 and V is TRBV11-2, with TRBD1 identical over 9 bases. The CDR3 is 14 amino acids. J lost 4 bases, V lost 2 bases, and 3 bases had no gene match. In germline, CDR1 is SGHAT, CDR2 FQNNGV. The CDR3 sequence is CASSLTQGAYEQYF. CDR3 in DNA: TGTGCCAGCAGCTTAACACAGGGGGCGTACGAGCAGTACTTC.

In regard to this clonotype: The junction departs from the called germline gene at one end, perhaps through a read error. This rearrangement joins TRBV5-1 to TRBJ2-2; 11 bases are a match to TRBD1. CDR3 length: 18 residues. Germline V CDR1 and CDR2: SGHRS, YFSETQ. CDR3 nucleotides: TGCGCCGGCAGCTTGGTGGACAGGGGGCGTAAGAACACCGGGGAGCTGCTTTTT. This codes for CAGSLVDRGRKNTGELLF. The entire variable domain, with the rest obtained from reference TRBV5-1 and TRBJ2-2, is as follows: KAGVTQTPRYLIKTRGQQVTLSCSPISGHRSVSWYQQTPGQGLQFLFEYFSETQRNKGNFPGRFSGRQFSNSRSEMNVSTLELGDSALYLCAGSLVDRGRKNTGELLFGEGSRLTVL.

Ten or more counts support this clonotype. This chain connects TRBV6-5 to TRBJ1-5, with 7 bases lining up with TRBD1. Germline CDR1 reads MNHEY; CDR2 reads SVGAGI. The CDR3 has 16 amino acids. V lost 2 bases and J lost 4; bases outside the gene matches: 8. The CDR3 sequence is CASSYDTETGNQPQHF. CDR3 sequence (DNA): TGTGCCAGCAGTTACGATACCGAGACAGGGAATCAGCCCCAGCATTTT.

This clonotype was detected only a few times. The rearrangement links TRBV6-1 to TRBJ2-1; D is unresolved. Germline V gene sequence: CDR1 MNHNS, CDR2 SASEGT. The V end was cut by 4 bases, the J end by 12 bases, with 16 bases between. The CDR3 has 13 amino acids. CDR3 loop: CASSVDRARTQFF. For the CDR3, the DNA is TGTGCCAGCAGTGTCGATCGGGCACGGACGCAGTTCTTC.